This T cell receptor beta chain was documented in a study of T-cell memory formation after mild COVID-19. Background on the study: The study found TCR clusters largely donor specific. Overall study findings and caveats: The second-wave clones peaking on day 37 were not confirmed as SARS-CoV-2-specific. Whereas later expanders leaned CD4+, clones contracting day 15 to 85 showed a balanced CD4/CD8 makeup.

V gave up 3 bases and J gave up 1 base, with 9 bases separating them. The CDR3 consists of 14 residues. Germline values: CDR1 KGHSH, CDR2 LQKENI. TCRdb re-called the 5' RACE reads with MiXCR, one entry per CDR3 protein. The sample holds 260,000 or so distinct CDR3 sequences, 15% to 20% seen once. About this clonotype: Its specificity is unknown.

The gene calls are TRBV18 and TRBJ2-5; a weak D match, TRBD2 (6 bases). The TCR originated in a man between 18 and 29 years old who had mild COVID-19 (a few samples of this study predate the infection). Cell type and time point are not known. Source material: PBMCs or a T cell subset sorted from them (not recorded which). The CDR3: CASSPLSGQETQYF. CDR3 nucleotides: TGTGCCAGCTCACCGCTTAGCGGCCAAGAGACCCAGTACTTC. Using reference TRBV18 and TRBJ2-5 for the parts outside the CDR3, the full variable domain is NAGVMQNPRHLVRRRGQEARLRCSPMKGHSHVYWYRQLPEEGLKFMVYLQKENIIDESGMPKERFSAEFPKEGPSILRIQQVVRGDSAAYFCASSPLSGQETQYFGPGTRLLVL.